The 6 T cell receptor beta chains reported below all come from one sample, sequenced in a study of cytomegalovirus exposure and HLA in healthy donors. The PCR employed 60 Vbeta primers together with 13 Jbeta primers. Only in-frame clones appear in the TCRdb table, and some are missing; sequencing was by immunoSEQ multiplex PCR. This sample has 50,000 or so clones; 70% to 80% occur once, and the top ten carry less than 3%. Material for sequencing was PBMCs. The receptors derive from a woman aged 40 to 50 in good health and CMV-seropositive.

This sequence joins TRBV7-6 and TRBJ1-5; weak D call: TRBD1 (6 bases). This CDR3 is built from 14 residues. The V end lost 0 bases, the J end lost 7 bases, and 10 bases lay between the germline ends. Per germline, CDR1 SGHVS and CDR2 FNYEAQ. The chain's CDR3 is CASSLAQGTQPQHF. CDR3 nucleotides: TGTGCCAGCAGCTTAGCGCAGGGGACCCAGCCCCAGCATTTT.

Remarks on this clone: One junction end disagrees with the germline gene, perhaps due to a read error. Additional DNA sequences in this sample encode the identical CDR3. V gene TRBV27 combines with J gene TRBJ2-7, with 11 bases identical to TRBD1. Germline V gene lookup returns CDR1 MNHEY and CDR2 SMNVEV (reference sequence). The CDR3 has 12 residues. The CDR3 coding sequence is TGTGCCAGCCGGGGACAGGGGGACGAGCAGTACTTT. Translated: CASRGQGDEQYF.

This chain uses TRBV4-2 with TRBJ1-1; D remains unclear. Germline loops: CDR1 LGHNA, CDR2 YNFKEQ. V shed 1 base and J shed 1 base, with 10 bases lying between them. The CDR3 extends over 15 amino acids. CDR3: CASSQVNRANTEAFF. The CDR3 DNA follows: TGTGCCAGCAGCCAAGTCAACAGAGCGAACACTGAAGCTTTCTTT.

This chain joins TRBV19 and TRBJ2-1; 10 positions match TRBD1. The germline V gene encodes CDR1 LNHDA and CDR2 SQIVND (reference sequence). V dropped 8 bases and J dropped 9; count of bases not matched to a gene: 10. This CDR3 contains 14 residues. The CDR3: CASSTGQGKGEQFF. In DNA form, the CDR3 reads TGTGCCAGTTCCACGGGACAGGGGAAGGGTGAGCAGTTCTTC.

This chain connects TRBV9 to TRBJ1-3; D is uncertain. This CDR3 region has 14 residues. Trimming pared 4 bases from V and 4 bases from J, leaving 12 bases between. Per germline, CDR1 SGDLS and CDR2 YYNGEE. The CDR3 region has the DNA TGTGCCAGCAGCCCGAGCGGGAACGGAAACACCATATATTTT. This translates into CASSPSGNGNTIYF.

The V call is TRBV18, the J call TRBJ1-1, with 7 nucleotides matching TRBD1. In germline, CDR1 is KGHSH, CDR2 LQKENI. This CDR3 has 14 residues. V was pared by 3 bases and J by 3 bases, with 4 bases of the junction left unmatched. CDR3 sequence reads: CASSPTTGDTEAFF. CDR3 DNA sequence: TGTGCCAGCTCACCGACTACAGGGGACACTGAAGCTTTCTTT. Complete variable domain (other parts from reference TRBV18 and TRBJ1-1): NAGVMQNPRHLVRRRGQEARLRCSPMKGHSHVYWYRQLPEEGLKFMVYLQKENIIDESGMPKERFSAEFPKEGPSILRIQQVVRGDSAAYFCASSPTTGDTEAFFGQGTRLTVV.